This T cell receptor beta chain stems from a study of OX40 agonist ivuxolimab in advanced cancers. About the study: The study reported partial responses in three patients: one hepatocellular carcinoma, two cutaneous melanoma.

Notes on this clone: Its specificity is unknown. This sample also contains other DNA sequences that code for the same CDR3.

The germline V gene has CDR1 SGHAT and CDR2 FQNNGV. The CDR3 is 16 amino acids. The V gene end was trimmed by 1 base and the J gene end by 4 bases; junction bases not matched to a gene: 8. TCRdb keeps only in-frame clones here, not all; method: immunoSEQ multiplex PCR. The sample has about 27,000 clones, around 86% seen once; the top ten hold about 30%. Study conclusions and caveats: CD4+ and CD8+ T cells in blood underwent clonal expansion by week 6 at 0.1 to 3.0 mg/kg.

The clonotype comes from an adult with an advanced solid tumor such as melanoma, head and neck, liver or kidney cancer. J is TRBJ2-7 and V is TRBV11-2, with TRBD2 matching over 9 bases. This material consisted of CD4+ or CD8+ T cells sorted from blood, taken in a trial of the OX40 agonist ivuxolimab. The CDR3 DNA sequence: TGTGCCAGCAGCTTAGGCTGGGCGGGAGGGCCGTACGAGCAGTACTTC. Protein sequence: CASSLGWAGGPYEQYF.